The entry below gives a single T cell receptor (beta chain) sequence along with its context. Authors' analysis steps: Reference gene primer amplification gave estimated nucleated cell counts. Data came from immunoSEQ multiplex PCR; TCRdb stores just in-frame clones and leaves some out. V and J calls and clone size are given by that table; D and trimming were obtained from the DNA. The data hold 300,000 to 400,000 clones, with approximately 86% observed a single time. The data are from a study of blood T cell repertoires in COVID-19. As for the study in general: PBMCs, B-cell-depleted T cells, or T cells provided the cDNA or gDNA that made up the material.

CDR1 and CDR2 from the germline V gene are LGHNA and YNFKEQ. This CDR3 has 14 amino acids. Trimming removed 1 base at V and 3 bases at J, with 4 bases between. Cohort placement rested on clinical history that participants reported themselves. This receptor was obtained from a woman between 40 and 50 years old with acute COVID-19. Material: PBMCs or T cells enriched from blood (not recorded which). The rearrangement uses TRBV4-2 and TRBJ1-6; no clear D. The CDR3 DNA is TGTGCCAGCAGCCAAGCGGGCTATAATTCACCCCTCCACTTT. This encodes CASSQAGYNSPLHF.